This T cell receptor (beta chain) was identified in a study of cytomegalovirus exposure and HLA in healthy donors. A note on this clone: Its antigen is undetermined.

The donors belonged to the roughly 120-subject validation cohort, separate from the 666-subject first cohort. The CDR3 extends over 16 amino acids. V gave up 2 bases and J gave up 2 bases; unmatched junction bases: 3. In germline, CDR1 is MNHEY, CDR2 SMNVEV (reference sequence). Study-wide results and limits: In the 100 to 150 validation repertoires, about 95% of cluster scores exceeded 0, per a later analysis. As was reported, the classifier diagnosed cytomegalovirus status with high specificity and sensitivity. The study designated over 150 TCR beta chains cytomegalovirus-associated.

Assay: immunoSEQ multiplex PCR; the TCRdb copy retains only in-frame clones and omits some. The table lists about 240,000 clones, approximately 86% of them singletons. The chain couples TRBV27 to TRBJ1-3; TRBD1 matches at 10 bases. This clonotype was sampled from a woman aged 30 to 39 in good health and CMV-seropositive. Sequencing used PBMCs. CDR3 residues: CASSLGTGVTGNTIYF. CDR3 bases: TGTGCCAGCAGTTTAGGGACAGGGGTTACTGGAAACACCATATATTTT.